These 9 T cell receptor beta chains were all obtained from the same sample, sequenced in a study of cytomegalovirus exposure and HLA in healthy donors. Primers: 60 Vbeta forward and 13 Jbeta reverse. The protocol was immunoSEQ multiplex PCR, while the TCRdb copy is restricted to in-frame clones and leaves out a portion. This table has over 40,000 clones, about three quarters appearing once. Sequencing was performed on PBMCs. All receptors come from a woman aged 40 to 50 in good health and CMV-seropositive.

The genes are TRBV7-7 and TRBJ2-5; D is uncertain. The length of the CDR3 is 13 residues. Germline V gene lookup returns CDR1 SSHAT and CDR2 FNYEAQ (reference sequence). V lost 6 bases and J lost 7, with 15 bases in between. The CDR3 loop reads CASSLDTVRTQYF. In nucleotides, the CDR3 is TGTGCCAGCAGTCTCGACACGGTCCGGACCCAGTACTTC.

Written as DNA, the CDR3 is TGTGCCACCTCCCTGGGCGGGGGGCGGACCGGGGAGCTGTTTTTT. Residues: CATSLGGGRTGELFF. V usage is TRBV25-1 and J usage is TRBJ2-2, with 8 bases identical to TRBD2. With 10 bases clipped from V and 5 bases from J, the junction kept 12 bases outside the gene matches. The CDR3 has 15 residues. Germline lookup yields CDR1 MGHDK and CDR2 SYGVNS.

J is TRBJ2-3 and V is TRBV10-1, with 9 bases matching TRBD2. Germline values: CDR1 WNHNN, CDR2 SYGVQD (reference sequence). Trimming cost V 0 bases and J 2 bases; bases outside gene matches: 3. The CDR3 totals 16 residues. The CDR3 DNA reads as TGCGCCAGCAGTGAGTCTTGCGGGGGGGACACAGATACGCAGTATTTT. As protein: CASSESCGGDTDTQYF.

The genes are TRBV19 and TRBJ1-2; D is uncertain. In germline, CDR1 is LNHDA, CDR2 SQIVND (reference sequence). V was trimmed by 5 bases and J by 4 bases, leaving 8 bases between them. The CDR3 totals 12 residues. This CDR3 is CASSQTIYGYTF. In nucleotides, the CDR3 is TGTGCCAGTAGTCAGACTATCTATGGCTACACCTTC.

The chain joins TRBV4-2 to TRBJ1-1; 9 bases are a match to TRBD1. The CDR3 has 12 residues. With V trimmed by 4 bases and J by 11 bases, 5 bases remained unmatched. Germline V lookup: CDR1 LGHNA, CDR2 YNFKEQ. The CDR3, as DNA: TGTGCCAGCAGCCCATCAGGACAGGGGGCTTTCTTT. Protein: CASSPSGQGAFF.

The table lists this clone with a few counts. The chain uses TRBV12-5 and TRBJ2-5; 7 nucleotides match TRBD1. The CDR3 extends over 11 amino acids. V shed 6 bases, J shed 5 bases, and the junction held 0 bases outside the gene matches. In germline, CDR1 is LGHNT, CDR2 FRNRAP. This CDR3 is CASGDRETQYF. CDR3 coding DNA: TGTGCTAGTGGGGACAGGGAGACCCAGTACTTC.

V usage is TRBV5-4 and J usage is TRBJ1-2; D unresolved. Germline V gene lookup returns CDR1 SGHNT and CDR2 YYREEE (reference sequence). The length of the CDR3 is 14 residues. V lost 1 base and J 6 bases, leaving 13 bases between the germline ends. The CDR3 DNA reads as TGTGCCAGCAGCTTGTTAACGGGGAAGAATGGCTACACCTTC. Amino acid sequence: CASSLLTGKNGYTF.

This chain links TRBV5-1 with TRBJ2-5, with no clear D. The V gene's germline CDR1 is SGHRS and CDR2 YFSETQ. V was clipped by 0 bases and J by 2 bases, with 8 bases between them. The CDR3 contains 14 residues. The DNA for the CDR3 is TGCGCCAGCAGCTTGGCCCGGGTACAAGAGACCCAGTACTTC. Translation gives CASSLARVQETQYF.

This clone was seen only once. This chain uses TRBV5-4 with TRBJ2-7; TRBD1 agrees at 9 bases. This CDR3 has 16 residues. V shed 4 bases, J shed 2 bases, and the junction held 10 bases outside the gene matches. Germline-derived CDR1 and CDR2 are SGHNT and YYREEE (reference sequence). In DNA, the CDR3 is TGTGCCAGCAGCCTGCGTAGGGGGACAGGGCCCTACGAGCAGTACTTC. Its translation is CASSLRRGTGPYEQYF.